The subject of this entry is one TCR beta chain. The target of this receptor is not known. Qualities for individual bases were not recorded, and no much larger clone is one base off. The CDR3, from cysteine to phenylalanine, totals 15 residues. Left in the record is the CDR3 DNA by itself, 45 bases read in frame from the first base. V loses 0 bases at its end and J loses 5 bases; junction bases beyond the gene matches: 6. CDR1 and CDR2, per the germline V gene, are SGDLS and YYNGEE. The data originate from a study of sequential checkpoint blockade in melanoma (dated by TCRdb to between 2018 and 2021). Broadly, across the study: Using 1:1 randomization, the trial assigned patients either to first-line nivolumab followed by ipilimumab (arm A) or to ipilimumab followed by nivolumab (arm B). Maintenance nivolumab came after each of the two trial sequences. Points the paper makes about the study in general: Larger, independent patient cohorts are needed to validate the response-prediction model that combines TCR metrics and mutation burden.

TCRbeta CDR3 regions were immunosequenced from genomic DNA with the immunoSEQ Assay. Genomic DNA was amplified by bias-controlled multiplex PCR before high-throughput sequencing. The study's own analysis went as follows. To quantify the absolute abundance of each unique TCRbeta CDR3 region, the sequences were collapsed and filtered. Clonality, defined as 1 minus Pielou's evenness, was calculated using only productive rearrangements. A previously published method was used to identify clones with significantly greater frequencies in on-treatment samples than in baseline samples. TCRdb retrieved this table from immuneACCESS and kept in-frame rearrangements only. Not all clones are present; in checked studies, unresolved V genes account for under half, and no reason is known for the remainder. The D gene and trimming were derived from the DNA, and the V and J assignments and clone size from that table. The sample profile shows 5,200 or so clones; around 73% of them were found once. Approximately 60% of the sample belongs to the ten largest clones.

The treatment or condition label for this specimen denotes: randomized to nivolumab then ipilimumab (arm A) or the reverse (arm B). None of the patients in the trial had previously been given DNA-damaging chemotherapy. Live CD3+CD8+ cells negative for CD19 and CD56 were sorted from thawed PBMCs on a FACS Aria II flow cytometer. Samples came from patients with melanoma in CheckMate 064, a randomized, open-label phase II trial of sequential checkpoint blockade. Peripheral blood mononuclear cells were obtained through leukapheresis, purified using Ficoll-Paque, and frozen in human serum containing around 9.6% DMSO. Immediately after sorting, the purity of sorted blood CD3+CD8+ cells was verified to be >95%, after which DNA was extracted.

The receptor chain draws on TRBV9 and TRBJ2-5, with TRBD2 identical over 8 junction bases. This clonotype originated in a human donor with melanoma. The sequencing here drew on CD8+ T cells sorted from blood (inferred from file names), taken from a patient given nivolumab and ipilimumab in sequence. CDR3 region: CASSVEAGEAETQYF. The nucleotide sequence is TGTGCCAGCAGCGTAGAAGCGGGGGAGGCGGAGACCCAGTACTTC.